These T cell receptor beta chains were read from a single sample in a study of T cells in Graves' hyperthyroidism and ophthalmopathy. TCRdb re-called the multiplex PCR reads through MiXCR, storing one row per CDR3 protein. The profile shows approximately 590,000 distinct CDR3 sequences, roughly 14% of them singletons. The sequenced sample was blood. The origin of the receptors is a woman younger than 45 with Graves' hyperthyroidism. Each CDR3 is given with its conserved first and last residue. A D gene is named only where the DNA matches it firmly. Size tells how often a clone was seen (once, few, many) or the class of an expanded clone, and some rows leave it out.

size	D	V	J	DNA	CDR3
many	TRBD2	TRBV12-3/TRBV12-4	TRBJ2-7	TGTGCCAGCAGTTTGGGAGGGTCGAGCTCCTACGAGCAGTACTTC	CASSLGGSSSYEQYF
many	.	TRBV7-9	TRBJ2-3	TGTGCCAGCAGCTTCGTGACTACCACAGATACGCAGTATTTT	CASSFVTTTDTQYF
.	.	TRBV20-1	TRBJ2-2	TGCAGTGCCGGAGGGGGAGTAGGGACCGGGGAGCTGTTTTTT	CSAGGGVGTGELFF
many	.	TRBV10-2	TRBJ2-1	TGCGCCAGCAGTGAGTCTAGGGGGATGAGTACTCTGCAGTTCTTC	CASSESRGMSTLQFF
few	.	TRBV19	TRBJ1-5	TGTGCCAGTAGAATTGCGGCCGATGCTTATAGCAATCAGCCCCAGCATTTT	CASRIAADAYSNQPQHF
many	.	TRBV7-2	TRBJ2-7	TGTGCCAGCAGCTTAGGGTACGACGTGAGCTCCTACGAGCAGTACTTC	CASSLGYDVSSYEQYF
few	TRBD2	TRBV18	TRBJ2-2	TGTGCCAGCTCACCACCGGAGCGGGACTACACCGGGGAGCTGTTTTTT	CASSPPERDYTGELFF
many	.	TRBV3-1	TRBJ1-6	TGTGCCAGCAGCTTACAGGAATTGTGGTCACCCCTCCACTTT	CASSLQELWSPLHF
.	.	TRBV28	TRBJ1-6	TGTGCCAGCAGTATAAGACAGACAAACGATTCACCCCTCCACTTT	CASSIRQTNDSPLHF
few	TRBD2	TRBV7-9	TRBJ2-3	TGTGCCAGCAGCTACCTTGGTCTCGGGACTAGCGGGACTACCACAGATACGCAGTATTTT	CASSYLGLGTSGTTTDTQYF
few	.	TRBV28	TRBJ2-3	TGTGCCAGCAGTTTAGGGCATACGCAGTATTTT	CASSLGHTQYF
.	.	TRBV6-2/TRBV6-3	TRBJ1-5	TGTGCCAGCAGTCGAATGGACAGCACTGGGGGCAATCAGCCCCAGCATTTT	CASSRMDSTGGNQPQHF
.	TRBD2	TRBV20-1	TRBJ2-3	TGCAGTGCCACCCCCCCTAGGACTAGCGAACCTTATGAGGGAGATACGCAGTATTTT	CSATPPRTSEPYEGDTQYF
few	.	TRBV14	TRBJ2-7	TGTGCCAGCAGCCACCTGGACATCTCCTACGAGCAGTACTTC	CASSHLDISYEQYF
few	.	TRBV14	TRBJ1-2	TGTGCCAGCAGCCAAGATGCCGGTAGGGGAGTTTATGGCTACACCTTC	CASSQDAGRGVYGYTF
few	TRBD1	TRBV11-2	TRBJ2-3	TGTGCCAGCAGGAAAACGGGACAGGGCACAGATACGCAGTATTTT	CASRKTGQGTDTQYF
many	.	TRBV7-3	TRBJ2-1	TGTGCCAGCAGAACGGGATTGGGGGATGAGCAGTTCTTC	CASRTGLGDEQFF
many	TRBD2	TRBV10-3	TRBJ2-7	TGTGCCATCCGCGGTGCGGGAGGATCCTCCTACGAGCAGTACTTC	CAIRGAGGSSYEQYF
few	.	TRBV10-3	TRBJ2-1	TGTGCCATCATGCCCAGCTCCTACAATGAGCAGTTCTTC	CAIMPSSYNEQFF
many	TRBD1	TRBV20-1	TRBJ1-5	TGCAGTGCTAGAGAACCTCAGGGGGTGTGTAATCAGCCCCAGCATTTT	CSAREPQGVCNQPQHF
many	.	TRBV11-2	TRBJ1-1	TGTGCCAGCAGCTCCCGATATAGTATGGACAGGAACACTGAAGCTTTCTTT	CASSSRYSMDRNTEAFF
.	.	TRBV29-1	TRBJ1-1	TGCAGCGTGCCGACCGGGACTGAAGCTTTCTTT	CSVPTGTEAFF
many	TRBD2	TRBV29-1	TRBJ2-1	TGCAGCGCCCCGGGAGGGTTTACCTACAATGAGCAGTTCTTC	CSAPGGFTYNEQFF
many	TRBD2	TRBV20-1	TRBJ2-7	TGCAGTGCTAGCGATTTGGCGAATAGCGGGAGGGTATCCTACGAGCAGTACTTC	CSASDLANSGRVSYEQYF
many	TRBD1	TRBV2	TRBJ2-1	TGTGCCAGCAACGGACAGGGGCCCTACAATGAGCAGTTCTTC	CASNGQGPYNEQFF
many	.	TRBV5-1	TRBJ2-7	TGCGCCAGCAGCTTGACAGCGCAGGAGTGGCCCTACGAGCAGTACTTC	CASSLTAQEWPYEQYF
few	TRBD2	TRBV11-3	TRBJ2-2	TGTGCCAGCAGCTTAGGAACTAGCGGGCTGAACACCGGGGAGCTGTTTTTT	CASSLGTSGLNTGELFF
few	TRBD2	TRBV18	TRBJ2-1	TGTGCCAGCTCACCACCATCGGATAGCGGGAGTGCAAATGAGCAGTTCTTC	CASSPPSDSGSANEQFF
few	TRBD2	TRBV5-5	TRBJ2-2	TGTGCCAGCAGCTTGTCAGCGGGAGTATACACCGGGGAGCTGTTTTTT	CASSLSAGVYTGELFF
few	.	TRBV20-1	TRBJ1-1	TGCAGTGCGGAACCCGCAGGGTCTTTCTCTGAAGCTTTCTTT	CSAEPAGSFSEAFF
many	TRBD2	TRBV6-1	TRBJ2-2	TGTGCCAGCAGACAAGCGGGAGGGGGAACCGGGGAGCTGTTTTTT	CASRQAGGGTGELFF
.	.	TRBV7-9	TRBJ1-4	TGTGCCAGCAGCTCCTTAGGACGTGATGAAAAACTGTTTTTT	CASSSLGRDEKLFF
many	.	TRBV12-5	TRBJ2-1	TGTGCTAGTGGCATGACCGAAACCTACAATGAGCAGTTCTTC	CASGMTETYNEQFF
many	TRBD1	TRBV19	TRBJ1-1	TGTGCCAGTAGGGGACAGGGCGACGGGAACACTGAAGCTTTCTTT	CASRGQGDGNTEAFF
few	.	TRBV6-2/TRBV6-3	TRBJ1-1	TGTGCCAGCAGTTACACTCTCAGGGGCACTGAAGCTTTCTTT	CASSYTLRGTEAFF
.	.	TRBV7-8	TRBJ2-7	TGTGCCAGCAGCTTAGGCTCGGGCGGTTTGCTCGAGCAGTACTTC	CASSLGSGGLLEQYF
many	.	TRBV7-9	TRBJ2-7	TGTGCCAGCAGCTTACAGGTGGGAGAAGTCCACGAGCAGTACTTC	CASSLQVGEVHEQYF
many	.	TRBV2	TRBJ2-7	TGTGCCAGCAGTGAACGGGGGGCCCCCTACGAGCAGTACTTC	CASSERGAPYEQYF
few	TRBD2	TRBV5-1	TRBJ2-7	TGCGCCAGCAGCTACCCAGGGACTAGCGCCTACGAGCAGTACTTC	CASSYPGTSAYEQYF
many	TRBD1	TRBV30	TRBJ1-1	TGTGCCTGGAGTGTGGGACAGGCTCAGGTGAACACTGAAGCTTTCTTT	CAWSVGQAQVNTEAFF
many	TRBD2	TRBV2	TRBJ2-7	TGTGCCAGCAGTGAGGCAGGGAGGGGTTCCTACGAGCAGTACTTC	CASSEAGRGSYEQYF
many	.	TRBV28	TRBJ2-7	TGTGCCAGCATCGAGGGGGTTGAGCAGTACTTC	CASIEGVEQYF
few	.	TRBV2	TRBJ1-1	TGTGCCAGCAGCCCCGGACAGAAATTTGAAGCTTTCTTT	CASSPGQKFEAFF
many	TRBD2	TRBV7-8	TRBJ2-1	TGTGCCAGCAGCTTAGGGACTAGCGGGAGGGATGAGCAGTTCTTC	CASSLGTSGRDEQFF
few	TRBD2	TRBV4-2	TRBJ2-3	TGTGCCAGCAGCCAGGATGCCGGGACTAGCGGGAGTGGCGCAGATACGCAGTATTTT	CASSQDAGTSGSGADTQYF
few	TRBD1	TRBV5-1	TRBJ2-4	TGCGCCAGCACGACCGGACAGGGGGTTGTAGACATTCAGTACTTC	CASTTGQGVVDIQYF
.	TRBD1	TRBV6-2/TRBV6-3	TRBJ2-1	TGTGCCAGCAGTGACTATCCACCGGGACAGGGTTCTGAGCAGTTCTTC	CASSDYPPGQGSEQFF
.	.	TRBV5-5	TRBJ2-1	TGTGCCAGCAGCTTCAGTTCTGGGACGGGATACAATGAGCAGTTCTTC	CASSFSSGTGYNEQFF
many	.	TRBV28	TRBJ2-7	TGTGCCAGCAGTGCCAGGGTGACGGCCTACGAGCAGTACTTC	CASSARVTAYEQYF
many	.	TRBV30	TRBJ2-3	TGTGCCTGGAGTGTGTCGGAGAGCACAGATACGCAGTATTTT	CAWSVSESTDTQYF
many	TRBD2	TRBV6-1	TRBJ2-3	TGTGCCAGCAGTGAGAAGTACCTAGCGGGAGTTCAAGATACGCAGTATTTT	CASSEKYLAGVQDTQYF